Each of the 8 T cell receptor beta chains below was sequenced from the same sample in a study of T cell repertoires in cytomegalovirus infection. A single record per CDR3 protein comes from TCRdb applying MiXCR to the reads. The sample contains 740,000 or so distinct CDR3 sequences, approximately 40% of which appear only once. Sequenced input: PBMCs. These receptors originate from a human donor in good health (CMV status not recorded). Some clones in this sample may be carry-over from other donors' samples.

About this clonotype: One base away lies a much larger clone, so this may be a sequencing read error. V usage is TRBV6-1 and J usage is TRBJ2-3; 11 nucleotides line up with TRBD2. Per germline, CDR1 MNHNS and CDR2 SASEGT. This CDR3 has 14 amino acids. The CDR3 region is CVALLAGAGYTQYF. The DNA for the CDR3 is TGTGTCGCTTTACTAGCGGGGGCAGGGTATACGCAGTATTTT.

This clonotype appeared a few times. CDR3 residues: CASSEPGNGELFF. The CDR3 coding sequence is TGTGCCAGCAGTGAACCGGGGAACGGGGAGCTGTTTTTT. The chain combines TRBV25-1 with TRBJ2-2, with D tentatively TRBD2 (5 bases). Trimming pared 2 bases from V and 7 bases from J, leaving 8 bases between. The CDR3 consists of 13 residues. The germline V gene has CDR1 MGHDK and CDR2 SYGVNS.

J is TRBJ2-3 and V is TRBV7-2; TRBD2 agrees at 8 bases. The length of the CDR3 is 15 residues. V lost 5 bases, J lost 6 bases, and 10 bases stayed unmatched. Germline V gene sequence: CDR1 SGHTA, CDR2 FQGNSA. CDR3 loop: CASSPPGRAGDTQYF. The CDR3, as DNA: TGTGCCAGCAGCCCCCCCGGGAGGGCCGGGGATACGCAGTATTTT.

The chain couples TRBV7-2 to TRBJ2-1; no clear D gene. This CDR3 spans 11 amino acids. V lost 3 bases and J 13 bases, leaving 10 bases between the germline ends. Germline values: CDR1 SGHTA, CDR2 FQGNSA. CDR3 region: CASSFEDRQFF. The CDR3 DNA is TGTGCCAGCAGCTTCGAGGACCGTCAGTTCTTC.

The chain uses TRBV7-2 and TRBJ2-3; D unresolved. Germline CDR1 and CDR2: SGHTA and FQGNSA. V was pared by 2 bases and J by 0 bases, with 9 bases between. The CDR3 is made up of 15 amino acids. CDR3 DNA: TGTGCCAGCAGCTTAAATGTCGGTAGCACAGATACGCAGTATTTT. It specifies CASSLNVGSTDTQYF. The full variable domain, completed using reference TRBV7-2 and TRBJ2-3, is GAGVSQSPSNKVTEKGKDVELRCDPISGHTALYWYRQSLGQGLEFLIYFQGNSAPDKSGLPSDRFSAERTGGSVSTLTIQRTQQEDSAVYLCASSLNVGSTDTQYFGPGTRLTVL.

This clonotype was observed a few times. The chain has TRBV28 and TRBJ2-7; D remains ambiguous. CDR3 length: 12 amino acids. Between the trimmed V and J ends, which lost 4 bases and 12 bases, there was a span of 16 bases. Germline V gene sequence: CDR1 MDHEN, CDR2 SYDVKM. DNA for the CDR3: TGTGCCAGCAGTTCAATTAAGGGAAGGCCGTACTTC. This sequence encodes CASSSIKGRPYF.

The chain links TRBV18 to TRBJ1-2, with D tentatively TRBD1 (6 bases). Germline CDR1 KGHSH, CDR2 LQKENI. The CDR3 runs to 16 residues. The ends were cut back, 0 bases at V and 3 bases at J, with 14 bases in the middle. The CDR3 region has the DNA TGTGCCAGCTCACCACCGCAGGGGCCAGAGGACTATGGCTACACCTTC. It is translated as CASSPPQGPEDYGYTF. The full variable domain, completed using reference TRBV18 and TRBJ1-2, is NAGVMQNPRHLVRRRGQEARLRCSPMKGHSHVYWYRQLPEEGLKFMVYLQKENIIDESGMPKERFSAEFPKEGPSILRIQQVVRGDSAAYFCASSPPQGPEDYGYTFGSGTRLTVV.

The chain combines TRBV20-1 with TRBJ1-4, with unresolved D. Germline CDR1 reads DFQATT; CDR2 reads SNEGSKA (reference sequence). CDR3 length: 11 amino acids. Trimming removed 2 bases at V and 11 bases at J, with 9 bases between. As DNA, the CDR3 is TGCAGTGCTAGAAGCGAAGTTAAACTGTTTTTT. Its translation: CSARSEVKLFF.